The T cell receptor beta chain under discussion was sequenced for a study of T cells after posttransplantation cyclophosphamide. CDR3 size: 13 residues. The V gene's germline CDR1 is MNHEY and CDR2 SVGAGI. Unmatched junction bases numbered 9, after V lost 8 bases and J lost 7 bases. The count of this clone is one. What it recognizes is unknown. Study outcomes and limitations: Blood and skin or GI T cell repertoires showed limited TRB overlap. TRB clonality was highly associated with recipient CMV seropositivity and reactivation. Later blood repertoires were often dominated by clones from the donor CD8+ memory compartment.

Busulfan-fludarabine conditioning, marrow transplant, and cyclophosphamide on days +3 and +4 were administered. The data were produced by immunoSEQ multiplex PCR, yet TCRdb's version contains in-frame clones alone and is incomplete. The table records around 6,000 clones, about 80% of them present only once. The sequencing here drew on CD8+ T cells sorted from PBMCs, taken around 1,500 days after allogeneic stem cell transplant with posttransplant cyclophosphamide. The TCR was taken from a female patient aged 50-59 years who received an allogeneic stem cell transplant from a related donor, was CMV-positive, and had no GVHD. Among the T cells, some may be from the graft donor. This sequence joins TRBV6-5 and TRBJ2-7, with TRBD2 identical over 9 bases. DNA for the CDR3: TGTGCCAGCGCATGGGGCGGGAGGGCGGAGCAGTACTTC. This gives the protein CASAWGGRAEQYF.